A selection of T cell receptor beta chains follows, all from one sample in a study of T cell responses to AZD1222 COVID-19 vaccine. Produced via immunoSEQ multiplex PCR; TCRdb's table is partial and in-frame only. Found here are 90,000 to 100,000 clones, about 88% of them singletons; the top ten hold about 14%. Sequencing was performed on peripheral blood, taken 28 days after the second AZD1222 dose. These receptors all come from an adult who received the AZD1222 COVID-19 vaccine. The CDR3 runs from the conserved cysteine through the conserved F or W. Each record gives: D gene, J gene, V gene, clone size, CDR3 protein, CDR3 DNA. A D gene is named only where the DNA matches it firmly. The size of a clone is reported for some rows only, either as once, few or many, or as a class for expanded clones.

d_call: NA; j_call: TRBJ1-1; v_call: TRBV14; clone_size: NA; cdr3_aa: CASSQDLSRSEAFF; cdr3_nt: TGTGCCAGCAGCCAAGATCTCTCGAGGAGTGAAGCTTTCTTT
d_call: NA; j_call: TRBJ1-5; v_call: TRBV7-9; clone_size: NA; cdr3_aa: CASSLDGGTQPQHF; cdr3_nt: TGTGCCAGCAGCTTAGACGGTGGAACGCAGCCCCAGCATTTT
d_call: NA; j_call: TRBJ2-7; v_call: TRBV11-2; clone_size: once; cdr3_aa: CASSLGQHYEQYF; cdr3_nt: TGTGCCAGCAGCTTAGGACAGCACTACGAGCAGTACTTC
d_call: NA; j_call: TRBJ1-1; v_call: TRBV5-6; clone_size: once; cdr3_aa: CASSLVGTVQMGTEAFF; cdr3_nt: TGTGCCAGCAGCTTGGTTGGTACAGTCCAGATGGGCACTGAAGCTTTCTTT
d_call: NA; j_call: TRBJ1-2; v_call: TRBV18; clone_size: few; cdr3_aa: CASSPPTSYAANYGYTF; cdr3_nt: TGTGCCAGCTCACCACCCACCTCCTATGCAGCTAACTATGGCTACACCTTC
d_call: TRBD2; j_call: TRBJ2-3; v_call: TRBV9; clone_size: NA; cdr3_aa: CASSAVASGRTDTQYF; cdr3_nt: TGTGCCAGCAGCGCGGTCGCTAGCGGGAGAACAGATACGCAGTATTTT
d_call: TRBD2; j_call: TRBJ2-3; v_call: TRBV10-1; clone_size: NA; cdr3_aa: CASSTDGGGDTQYF; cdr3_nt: TGCGCCAGCAGCACCGACGGGGGGGGAGATACGCAGTATTTT
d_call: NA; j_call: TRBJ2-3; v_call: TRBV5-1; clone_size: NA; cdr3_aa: CASSGDTSTDTQYF; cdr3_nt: TGCGCCAGCAGCGGGGACACTAGCACAGATACGCAGTATTTT
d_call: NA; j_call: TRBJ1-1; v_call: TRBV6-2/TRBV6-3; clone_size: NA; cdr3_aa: CASSYLGGMKSEAFF; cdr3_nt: TGTGCCAGCAGTTACCTTGGGGGGATGAAGAGTGAAGCTTTCTTT
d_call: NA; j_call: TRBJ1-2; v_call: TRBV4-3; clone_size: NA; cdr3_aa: CASSRAGSVVEGYTF; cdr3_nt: TGCGCCAGCAGCCGCGCGGGAAGTGTCGTGGAGGGCTACACCTTC
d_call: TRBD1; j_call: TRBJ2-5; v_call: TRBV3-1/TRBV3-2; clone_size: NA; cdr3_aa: CASSLRGQGASETQYF; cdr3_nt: TGTGCCAGCAGCCTTAGGGGACAGGGGGCATCGGAGACCCAGTACTTC
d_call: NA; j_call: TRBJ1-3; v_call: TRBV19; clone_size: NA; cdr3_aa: CASSLLAVTHSGNTIYF; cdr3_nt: TGTGCCAGTAGTTTGTTAGCAGTGACCCACTCTGGAAACACCATATATTTT
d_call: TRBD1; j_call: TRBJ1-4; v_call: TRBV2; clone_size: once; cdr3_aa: CATSGQVEEKLFF; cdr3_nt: TGTGCCACCTCGGGACAGGTGGAAGAAAAACTGTTTTTT
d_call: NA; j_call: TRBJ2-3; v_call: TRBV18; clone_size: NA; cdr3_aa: CASSPRGDTQYF; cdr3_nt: TGTGCCAGCTCACCGAGAGGAGATACGCAGTATTTT
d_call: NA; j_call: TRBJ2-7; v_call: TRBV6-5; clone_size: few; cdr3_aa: CASSLGGASYEQYF; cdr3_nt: TGTGCCAGCAGCCTCGGAGGAGCTTCCTACGAGCAGTACTTC
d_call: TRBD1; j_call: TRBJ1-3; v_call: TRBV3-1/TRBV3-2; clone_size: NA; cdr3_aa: CASSRDRGDSGNTIYF; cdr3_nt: TGTGCCAGTTCCCGGGACAGGGGGGACTCGGGAAACACCATATATTTT
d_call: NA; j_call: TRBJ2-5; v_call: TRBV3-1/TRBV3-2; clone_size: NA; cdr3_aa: CASSRTQGFRETQYF; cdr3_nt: TGTGCCAGCAGCAGAACGCAGGGATTTCGCGAGACCCAGTACTTC
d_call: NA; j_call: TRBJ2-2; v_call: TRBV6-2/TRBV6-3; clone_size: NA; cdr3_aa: CASSPWAVANTGELFF; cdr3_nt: TGTGCCAGCAGCCCATGGGCGGTCGCGAACACCGGGGAGCTGTTTTTT
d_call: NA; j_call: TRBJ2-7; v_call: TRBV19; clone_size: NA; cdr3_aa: CASSIETSYEQYF; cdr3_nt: TGTGCCAGTAGTATAGAGACATCCTACGAGCAGTACTTC
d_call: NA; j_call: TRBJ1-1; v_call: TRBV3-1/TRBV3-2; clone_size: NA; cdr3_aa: CASSRNPDSTNTEAFF; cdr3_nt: TGTGCCAGCAGCCGAAACCCCGACAGTACGAACACTGAAGCTTTCTTT
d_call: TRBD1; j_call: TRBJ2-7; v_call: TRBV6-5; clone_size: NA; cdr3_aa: CASSFGQGQYF; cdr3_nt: TGTGCCAGCAGTTTCGGACAGGGGCAGTACTTC
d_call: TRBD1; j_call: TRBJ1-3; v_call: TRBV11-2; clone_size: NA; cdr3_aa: CASSTGQGWPSGNTIYF; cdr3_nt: TGTGCCAGCAGCACGGGACAGGGGTGGCCCTCTGGAAACACCATATATTTT
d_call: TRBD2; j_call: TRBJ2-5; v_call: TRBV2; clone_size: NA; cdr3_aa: CASSEALPGGAGTQYF; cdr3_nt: TGTGCCAGCAGTGAAGCGCTTCCCGGGGGGGCCGGGACCCAGTACTTC
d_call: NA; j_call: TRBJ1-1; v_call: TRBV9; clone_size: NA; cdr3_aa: CASSVEQATEAFF; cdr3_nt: TGTGCCAGCAGCGTCGAACAGGCCACTGAAGCTTTCTTT
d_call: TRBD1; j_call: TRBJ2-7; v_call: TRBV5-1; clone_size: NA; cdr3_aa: CASSLALTGLGEQYF; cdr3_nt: TGCGCCAGCAGCTTGGCCCTGACAGGGTTGGGCGAGCAGTACTTC
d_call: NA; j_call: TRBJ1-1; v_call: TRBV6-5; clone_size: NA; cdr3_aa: CASILDRNTEAFF; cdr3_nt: TGTGCCAGCATCTTGGACAGGAACACTGAAGCTTTCTTT
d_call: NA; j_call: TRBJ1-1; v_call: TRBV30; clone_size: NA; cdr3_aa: CAWSGRGGNTEAFF; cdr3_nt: TGTGCCTGGAGTGGCCGGGGGGGGAACACTGAAGCTTTCTTT
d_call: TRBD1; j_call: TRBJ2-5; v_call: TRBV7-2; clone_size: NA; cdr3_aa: CASSFGTGGETQYF; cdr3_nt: TGTGCCAGCAGCTTTGGGACAGGGGGAGAGACCCAGTACTTC
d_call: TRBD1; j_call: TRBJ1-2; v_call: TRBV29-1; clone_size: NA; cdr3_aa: CSVTARTGSNYGYTF; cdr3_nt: TGCAGCGTCACTGCTAGGACAGGGTCGAACTATGGCTACACCTTC
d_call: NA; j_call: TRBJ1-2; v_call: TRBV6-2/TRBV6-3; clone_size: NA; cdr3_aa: CASSFLRQSGGYTF; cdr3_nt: TGTGCCAGCAGTTTTCTCCGACAGAGCGGAGGCTACACCTTC
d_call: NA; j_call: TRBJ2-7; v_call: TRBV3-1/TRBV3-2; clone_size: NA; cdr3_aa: CASSQGQGDYEQYF; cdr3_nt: TGTGCCAGCAGCCAAGGGCAGGGTGACTACGAGCAGTACTTC
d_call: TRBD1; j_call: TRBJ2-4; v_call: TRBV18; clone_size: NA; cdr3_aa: CASSLDREVNIQYF; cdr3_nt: TGTGCCAGCTCACTGGACAGGGAGGTAAACATTCAGTACTTC
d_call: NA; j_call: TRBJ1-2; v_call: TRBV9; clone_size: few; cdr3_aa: CASSGQGGGYGYTF; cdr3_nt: TGTGCCAGCAGCGGGCAGGGAGGGGGATATGGCTACACCTTC
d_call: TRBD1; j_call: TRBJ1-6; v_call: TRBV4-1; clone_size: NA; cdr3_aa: CASSNRGANSPLHF; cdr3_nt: TGCGCCAGCAGCAACAGGGGGGCAAATTCACCCCTCCACTTT